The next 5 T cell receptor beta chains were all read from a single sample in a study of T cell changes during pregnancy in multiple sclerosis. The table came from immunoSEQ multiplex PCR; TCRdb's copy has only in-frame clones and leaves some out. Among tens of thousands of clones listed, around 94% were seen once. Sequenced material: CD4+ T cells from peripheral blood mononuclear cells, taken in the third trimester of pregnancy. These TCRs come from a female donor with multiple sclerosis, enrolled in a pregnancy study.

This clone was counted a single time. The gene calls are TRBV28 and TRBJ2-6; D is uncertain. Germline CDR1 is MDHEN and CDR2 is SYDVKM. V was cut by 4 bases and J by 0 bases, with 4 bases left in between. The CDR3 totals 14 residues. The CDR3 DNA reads TGTGCCAGCAGTTGGGCCTCTGGGGCCAACGTCCTGACTTTC. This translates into CASSWASGANVLTF.

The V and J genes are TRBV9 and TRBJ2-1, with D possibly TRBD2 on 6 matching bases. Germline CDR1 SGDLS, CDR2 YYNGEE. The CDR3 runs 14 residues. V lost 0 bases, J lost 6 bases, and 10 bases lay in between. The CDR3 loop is CASSVEGGVNEQFF. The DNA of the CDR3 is TGTGCCAGCAGCGTAGAAGGAGGGGTCAATGAGCAGTTCTTC.

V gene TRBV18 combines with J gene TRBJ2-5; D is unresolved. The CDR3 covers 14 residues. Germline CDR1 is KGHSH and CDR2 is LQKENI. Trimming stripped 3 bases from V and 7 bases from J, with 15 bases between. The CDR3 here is CASSPTPRSGTQYF. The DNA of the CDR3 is TGTGCCAGCTCACCTACCCCTAGATCCGGGACCCAGTACTTC.

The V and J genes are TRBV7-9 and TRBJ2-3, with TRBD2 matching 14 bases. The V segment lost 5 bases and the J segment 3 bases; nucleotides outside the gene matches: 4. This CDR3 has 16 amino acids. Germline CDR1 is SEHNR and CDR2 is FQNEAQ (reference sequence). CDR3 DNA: TGTGCCAGCAGCCCGGGACTAGCGGGAGCAACAGATACGCAGTATTTT. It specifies CASSPGLAGATDTQYF.

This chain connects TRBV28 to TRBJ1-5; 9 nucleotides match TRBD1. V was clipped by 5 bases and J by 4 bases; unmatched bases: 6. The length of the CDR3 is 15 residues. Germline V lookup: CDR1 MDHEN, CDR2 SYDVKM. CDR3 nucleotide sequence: TGTGCCAGCAGTGGAGGGACAGGGCTAAATCAGCCCCAGCATTTT. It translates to CASSGGTGLNQPQHF.